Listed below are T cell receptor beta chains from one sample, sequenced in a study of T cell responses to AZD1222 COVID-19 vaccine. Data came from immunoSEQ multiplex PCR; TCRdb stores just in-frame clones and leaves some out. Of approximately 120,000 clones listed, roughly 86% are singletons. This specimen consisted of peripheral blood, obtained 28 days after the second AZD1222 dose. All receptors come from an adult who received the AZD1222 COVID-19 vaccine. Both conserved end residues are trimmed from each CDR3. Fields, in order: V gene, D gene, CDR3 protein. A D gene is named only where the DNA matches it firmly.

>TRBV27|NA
ASMGGTGELF
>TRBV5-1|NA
ASSSRGGDQETQY
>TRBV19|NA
ASSPGWGQNTEAF
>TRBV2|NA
ASPPSRDPYGYT
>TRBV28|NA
ASSLYPDGLGGQPQH
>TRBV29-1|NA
SVRGGEETQY
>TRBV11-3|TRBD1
ASSPTGGGETQY
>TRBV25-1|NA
ASSRTEGGYT
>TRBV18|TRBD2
ASSPKGLAGAETQY
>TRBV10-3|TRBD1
AVRMTGGTEAF
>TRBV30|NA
AWSAVLHEQF
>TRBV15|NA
ATSRLNTEAF
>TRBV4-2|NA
ASSQVELGHEQF
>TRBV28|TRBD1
ASSFFDRATGELF
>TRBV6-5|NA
ASSPPEGSGYT